This T cell receptor beta chain came from a study of multiple sclerosis patients with progressive multifocal leukoencephalopathy. Per the germline V gene, CDR1 is SGHTS and CDR2 is YDEGEE. The CDR3 runs 15 residues. The ends were cut back, 4 bases at V and 5 bases at J, with 16 bases in the middle. Study-wide points: Clones expanded at PML were already present before and during natalizumab.

Spiked into each PCR were synthetic inline TR CDR3 controls of all V-J pairings. Method: immunoSEQ multiplex PCR; TCRdb's copy keeps in-frame clones and lacks some. The sample contains under 40,000 clones, about 91% of which appear only once. Indicated time point: before natalizumab initiation. Every listed patient previously received interferon beta; all PML patients were women. T0 blood was collected before the first natalizumab infusion. Regarding this clone: Its antigen is currently unknown.

The receptor's source is a human donor with multiple sclerosis. The V gene is TRBV5-8, the J gene TRBJ2-1; D remains unclear. Material: PBMCs. CDR3 coding DNA: TGTGCCAGCAGCAAAACCCCGGCCCTCAACAATGAGCAGTTCTTC. It is translated as CASSKTPALNNEQFF.